This TCR beta chain comes out of a study of blood T cells in healthy people across ages. Study-wide findings and caveats: It was not known whether donors were CMV positive (a possible confounder of expanded clonotype changes).

A word on this clonotype: The antigen remains undetermined.

Germline loops: CDR1 SGHRS, CDR2 YFSETQ. V dropped 3 bases and J dropped 5 bases, with 18 bases sitting between them. The CDR3 length is 16 residues. Then a second PCR, running roughly 7 to 11 cycles, was carried out with a sample-barcoded 5' primer and a J-beta primer mix. A minimum of 2.5 million CDR3-containing paired-end reads was obtained for each sample. Each CDR3 protein is one row after TCRdb ran MiXCR on the 5' RACE reads. The sample shows approximately 1.5 million distinct CDR3 sequences, approximately 43% of them seen only once. The sequencing sample was made of blood. This chain connects TRBV5-1 to TRBJ2-1; tentatively, D is TRBD1 (5 bases). The source of this sequence is a woman aged 18-29 years in good health. CDR3 bases: TGCGCCAGCAGCTGGGAAGGGGTTACTTGGGACAATGAGCAGTTCTTC. This encodes CASSWEGVTWDNEQFF.